This T cell receptor beta chain was captured by sequencing in a study of Tregs in tolerant kidney transplant recipients. Study observations and caveats: For some patients, primers changed over time, blocking nucleotide-level comparison.

Sequenced by immunoSEQ multiplex PCR; TCRdb stores in-frame clones only, minus some. Of tens of thousands of clones in the sample, 80% to 95% are singletons; the top ten hold about 0.34%. V was pared by 3 bases and J by 1 base, with 4 bases between. CDR1 and CDR2 (germline): KGHSH, LQKENI. This CDR3 is built from 13 residues. Note on this clone: Its antigen is unknown.

Unstimulated Tregs (CD4+CD25+CD127-) and CD4+CD25- non-Tregs were sorted from PBMCs. Regulatory T cells were sorted from thawed PBMCs rested overnight at 37°C with around 190 IU/ml IL-2. The source was Tregs from blood, collected before the transplant. The TCR comes from a human donor who received a combined kidney and bone marrow transplant. The chain carries TRBV18 and TRBJ2-1; D is uncertain. CDR3 in DNA: TGTGCCAGCTCACCCAGTTCCTACAATGAGCAGTTCTTC. Encoded protein: CASSPSSYNEQFF.